This TCR beta chain came from a study of T cells after yellow fever vaccination. Germline V lookup: CDR1 LGHNA, CDR2 YNFKEQ. The CDR3 length is 17 residues. Comment on this clonotype: The antigen is not known. A much larger clone differs from this one at a single base, so this may be a read error.

The study's findings and limits: The CD4 and CD8 compartments had a small share of their clonotypes in common.

TCRdb passed the 5' RACE reads through MiXCR, listing each CDR3 protein once. The profile covers roughly 50,000 distinct CDR3 sequences, with 6% to 8% appearing a single time and more than 25% taken by the ten largest. The sequenced sample was CD8+ T cells sorted from PBMCs, obtained less than 16 days after the first yellow fever vaccination. This TCR derives from a man aged 18 to 30 who received the YFV17D yellow fever vaccine. J is TRBJ2-5 and V is TRBV4-2; 11 bases agree with TRBD2. The DNA for the CDR3 is TGTGCCAGCAGCCAAGAGAGTAGCGGGGGGGACCAACAGACCCAGTACTTC. Residues: CASSQESSGGDQQTQYF.